This T cell receptor (beta chain) was captured by sequencing in a study of T cells after posttransplantation cyclophosphamide. Study conclusions and caveats: Blood and skin or GI T cell repertoires showed limited TRB overlap.

This CDR3 region has 13 residues. V was pared by 2 bases and J by 4 bases, with 2 bases of the junction left unmatched. Germline V gene sequence: CDR1 MNHEY, CDR2 SMNVEV (reference sequence). This clone appeared once. Antigen unknown. Assay used: immunoSEQ multiplex PCR; TCRdb lists only in-frame clones, some missing. The repertoire consists of around 2,800 clones, with around 85% occurring once and the leading ten covering approximately 12%. The chain combines TRBV27 with TRBJ2-7; TRBD1 matches 7 bases. Material for sequencing was CD8+ T cells sorted from PBMCs. The TCR comes from a woman aged 45-59 years in good health and a related stem cell transplant donor. The CDR3 DNA follows: TGTGCCAGCAGTTTAGCAGGGGGATACGAGCAGTACTTC. Its protein is CASSLAGGYEQYF.